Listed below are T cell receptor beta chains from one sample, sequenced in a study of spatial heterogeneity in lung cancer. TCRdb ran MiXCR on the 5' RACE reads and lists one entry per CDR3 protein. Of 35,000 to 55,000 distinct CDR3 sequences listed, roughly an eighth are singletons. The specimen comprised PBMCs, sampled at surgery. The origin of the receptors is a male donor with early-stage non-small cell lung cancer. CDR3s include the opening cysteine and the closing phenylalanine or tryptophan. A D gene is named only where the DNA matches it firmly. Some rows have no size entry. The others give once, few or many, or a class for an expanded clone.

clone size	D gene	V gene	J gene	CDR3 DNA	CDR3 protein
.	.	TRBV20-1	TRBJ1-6	TGCAGTGCTAGGACTGCCGAGTGGACACCCCTCCACTTT	CSARTAEWTPLHF
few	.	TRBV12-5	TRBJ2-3	TGTGCTAGTGGTTTAAGCCGCGGGGCAGATACGCAGTATTTT	CASGLSRGADTQYF
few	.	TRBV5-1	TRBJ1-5	TGCGCCAGCAGCTTGGGGCCAGAGAATAGCAATCAGCCCCAGCATTTT	CASSLGPENSNQPQHF
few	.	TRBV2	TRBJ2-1	TGTGCCAGCAGCCGGGACGCCTACAATGAGCAGTTCTTC	CASSRDAYNEQFF
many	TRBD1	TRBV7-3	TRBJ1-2	TGTGCCAGCAGCTTTGACAGGGGGGACCATGGCTACACCTTC	CASSFDRGDHGYTF
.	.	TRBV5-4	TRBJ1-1	TGTGCCAGCAGCTTTAGTGCAGACTCCACTGAAGCTTTCTTT	CASSFSADSTEAFF
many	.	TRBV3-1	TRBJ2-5	TGTGCCAGCAGCCAAGATGCCGGCGGGGTAAAAAAAGAGACCCAGTACTTC	CASSQDAGGVKKETQYF
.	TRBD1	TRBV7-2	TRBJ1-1	TGTGCCAGCAGCTTAATGGGACAGGTGAACACTGAAGCTTTCTTT	CASSLMGQVNTEAFF
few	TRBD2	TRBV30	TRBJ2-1	TGTGCCTGGAGTGCGGGACTAGCGGGGAACAATGAGCAGTTCTTC	CAWSAGLAGNNEQFF
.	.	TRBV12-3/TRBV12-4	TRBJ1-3	TGTGCCAGCAGTTTCGGAAGGGACGGACGGAACACCATATATTTT	CASSFGRDGRNTIYF
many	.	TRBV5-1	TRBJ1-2	TGCGCCAGCAGCTTGGTGTCGAACTATGGCTACACCTTC	CASSLVSNYGYTF
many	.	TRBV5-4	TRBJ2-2	TGTGCCAGCAGCTTAGACCCGGGACAAGGGGCCGATCAGCTGTTTTTT	CASSLDPGQGADQLFF
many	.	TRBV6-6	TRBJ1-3	TGTGCCAGCAGCTCCGCGCGGCTCTCTGGAAACACCATATATTTT	CASSSARLSGNTIYF
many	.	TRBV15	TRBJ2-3	TGTGCCACCAGCAGAGCCGGGAAGCGAGATACGCAGTATTTT	CATSRAGKRDTQYF
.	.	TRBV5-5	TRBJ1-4	TGTGCCAGCAGCTTGGTTCCTGGTGAAAAACTGTTTTTT	CASSLVPGEKLFF
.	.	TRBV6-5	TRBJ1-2	TGTGCCAGCAGTTACGGCGGGGGGACTAACTATGGCTACACCTTC	CASSYGGGTNYGYTF
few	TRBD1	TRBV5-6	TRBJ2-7	TGTGCCAGCAGCTTGGGGGCCAGGGGGCGCCACGAGCAGTACTTC	CASSLGARGRHEQYF
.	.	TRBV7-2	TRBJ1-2	TGTGCCAGCAGCTTAGCAGGAAACAGACTTGACTATGGCTACACCTTC	CASSLAGNRLDYGYTF
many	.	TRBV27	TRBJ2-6	TGTGCCAGCAGTTTTTTGCAGGCTGGGGCCAACGTCCTGACTTTC	CASSFLQAGANVLTF
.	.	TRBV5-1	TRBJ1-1	TGCGCCAGCAGCTTCGGCAGGAACACTGAAGCTTTCTTT	CASSFGRNTEAFF
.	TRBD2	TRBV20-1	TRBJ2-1	TGCAGTGCTAGATCTCTAGCGGGGGACTACAATGAGCAGTTCTTC	CSARSLAGDYNEQFF
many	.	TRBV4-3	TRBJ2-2	TGCGCCAGCAGCCTCAGGGTCGGATGGTCCGGGGAGCTGTTTTTT	CASSLRVGWSGELFF
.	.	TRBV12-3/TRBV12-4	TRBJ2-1	TGTGCCAGCACCTCGACTAGTTACAATGAGCAGTTCTTC	CASTSTSYNEQFF
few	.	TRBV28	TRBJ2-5	TGTGCCAGCAGTAGTACAGGGAGAGAGACCCAGTACTTC	CASSSTGRETQYF
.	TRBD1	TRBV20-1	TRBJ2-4	TGCAGTGCCGACAGAGGACAGGGAAACATTCAGTACTTC	CSADRGQGNIQYF
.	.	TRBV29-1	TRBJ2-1	TGCAGCGTTTCCTCCCCCGGGGACAATGAGCAGTTCTTC	CSVSSPGDNEQFF
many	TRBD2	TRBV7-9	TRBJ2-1	TGTGCCAGCACCCCCGGGGGGGCCAGCTCCTACAATGAGCAGTTCTTC	CASTPGGASSYNEQFF
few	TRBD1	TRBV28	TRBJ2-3	TGTGCCAGCAGTACCTCCGGGACAGGGGTGCATACGCAGTATTTT	CASSTSGTGVHTQYF
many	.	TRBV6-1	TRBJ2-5	TGTGCCAGCATGGAGGGTTGGGTAGAGACCCAGTACTTC	CASMEGWVETQYF
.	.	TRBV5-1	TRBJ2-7	TGCGCCAGCAGCTTCAGTGTCAGCTCCTACGAGCAGTACTTC	CASSFSVSSYEQYF
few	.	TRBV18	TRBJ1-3	TGTGCCAGCTCACCGGGGGGGAGCTCTGGAAACACCATATATTTT	CASSPGGSSGNTIYF
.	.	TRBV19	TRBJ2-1	TGTGCCAGTAGTATAGATGGTGGGTTAGCGGCCTACAATGAGCAGTTCTTC	CASSIDGGLAAYNEQFF
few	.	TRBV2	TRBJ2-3	TGTGCCAGCAGTGAGGGTCTTCTCACAGATACGCAGTATTTT	CASSEGLLTDTQYF
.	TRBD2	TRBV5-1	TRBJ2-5	TGCGCCAGCAGCACCGGACTAGCGGGCAACCAAGAGACCCAGTACTTC	CASSTGLAGNQETQYF
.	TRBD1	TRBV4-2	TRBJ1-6	TGTGCCAGCAGCCAAGATAGTCGGACAGGGTGGCGTTCACCCCTCCACTTT	CASSQDSRTGWRSPLHF
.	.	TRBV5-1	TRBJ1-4	TGCGCCAGCAGCTTGGGGCTTGGGGATGAAAAACTGTTTTTT	CASSLGLGDEKLFF